Given below is one T cell receptor (beta chain) in context. Produced via immunoSEQ multiplex PCR; TCRdb's table is partial and in-frame only. The repertoire holds over 200,000 clones, with roughly 88% as singletons. This entry belongs to a study of blood T cell repertoires in COVID-19. Study context: Samples taken during acute and convalescent COVID-19 were collected in the United States, Italy and Spain.

Germline V CDR1 and CDR2: LGHDT, YNNKEL (reference sequence). V was pared by 3 bases and J by 3 bases, with 1 base of the junction left unmatched. The CDR3 totals 15 residues. The sequenced sample was peripheral blood. The chain recombines TRBV3-1 (or the pseudogene TRBV3-2) with TRBJ1-4; 10 nucleotides line up with TRBD1. The TCR comes from a man between 18 and 29 years old with active or convalescent COVID-19. CDR3 nucleotides: TGTGCCAGCAGCCACGACAGGGGGCCTAATGAAAAACTGTTTTTT. Its translation: CASSHDRGPNEKLFF.